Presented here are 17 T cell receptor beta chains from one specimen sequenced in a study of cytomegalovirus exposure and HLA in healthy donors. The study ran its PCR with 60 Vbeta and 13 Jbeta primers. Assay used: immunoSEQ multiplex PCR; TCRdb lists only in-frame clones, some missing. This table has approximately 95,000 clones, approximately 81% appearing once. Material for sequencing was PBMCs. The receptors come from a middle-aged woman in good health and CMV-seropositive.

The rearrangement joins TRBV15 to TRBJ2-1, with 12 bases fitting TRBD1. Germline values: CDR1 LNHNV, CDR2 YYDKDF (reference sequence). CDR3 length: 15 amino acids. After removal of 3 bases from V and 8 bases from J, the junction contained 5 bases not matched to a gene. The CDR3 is CATSRGQGAGDEQFF. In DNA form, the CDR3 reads TGTGCCACCAGCAGGGGACAGGGGGCTGGGGATGAGCAGTTCTTC.

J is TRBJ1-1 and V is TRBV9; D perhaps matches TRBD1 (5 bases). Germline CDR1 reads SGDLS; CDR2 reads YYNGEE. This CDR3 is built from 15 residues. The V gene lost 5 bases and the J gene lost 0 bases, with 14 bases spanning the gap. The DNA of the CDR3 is TGTGCCAGCAGTTCAGGGTTGGACGTGAACACTGAAGCTTTCTTT. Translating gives CASSSGLDVNTEAFF.

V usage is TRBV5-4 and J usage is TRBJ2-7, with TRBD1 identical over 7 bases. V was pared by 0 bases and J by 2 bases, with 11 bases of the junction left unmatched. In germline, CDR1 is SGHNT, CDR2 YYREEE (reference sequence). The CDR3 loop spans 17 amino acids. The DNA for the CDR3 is TGTGCCAGCAGCTTGGTCCCCGGACAGGTAAATCCCTACGAGCAGTACTTC. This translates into CASSLVPGQVNPYEQYF.

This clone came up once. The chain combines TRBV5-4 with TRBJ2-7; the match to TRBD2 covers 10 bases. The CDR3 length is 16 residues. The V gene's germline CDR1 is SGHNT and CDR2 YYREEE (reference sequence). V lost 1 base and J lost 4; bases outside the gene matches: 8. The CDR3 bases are TGTGCCAGCAGCTTGTTTTCGTCTAGCGGGAGTTACGAGCAGTACTTC. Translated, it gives CASSLFSSSGSYEQYF.

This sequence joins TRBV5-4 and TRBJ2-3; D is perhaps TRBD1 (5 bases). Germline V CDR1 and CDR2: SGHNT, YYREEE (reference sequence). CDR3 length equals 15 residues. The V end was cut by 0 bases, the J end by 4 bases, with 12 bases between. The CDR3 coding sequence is TGTGCCAGCAGCTTGGGGGGCGAAGGGGCAGATACGCAGTATTTT. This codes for CASSLGGEGADTQYF.

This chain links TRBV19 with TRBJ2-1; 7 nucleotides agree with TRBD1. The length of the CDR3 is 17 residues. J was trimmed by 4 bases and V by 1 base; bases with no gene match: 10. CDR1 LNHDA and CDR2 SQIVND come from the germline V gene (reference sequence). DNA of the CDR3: TGTGCCAGTAGTATAGTTGGGCAGGGGGAACCTTACAATGAGCAGTTCTTC. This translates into CASSIVGQGEPYNEQFF.

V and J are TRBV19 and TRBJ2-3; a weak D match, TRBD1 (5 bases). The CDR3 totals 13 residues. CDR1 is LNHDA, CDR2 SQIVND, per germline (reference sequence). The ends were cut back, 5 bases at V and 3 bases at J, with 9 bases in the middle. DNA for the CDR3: TGTGCCAGTAGTCGACAGTGGACAGATACGCAGTATTTT. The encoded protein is CASSRQWTDTQYF.

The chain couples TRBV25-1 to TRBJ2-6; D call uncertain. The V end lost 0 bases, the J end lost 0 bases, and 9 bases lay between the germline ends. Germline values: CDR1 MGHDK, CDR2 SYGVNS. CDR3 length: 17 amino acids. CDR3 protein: CASSEYPSYSGANVLTF. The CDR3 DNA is TGTGCCAGCAGTGAATATCCAAGCTACTCTGGGGCCAACGTCCTGACTTTC.

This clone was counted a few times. CDR3 in DNA: TGTGCCAGCAACAGACAGGGAAAGGGAGAAAAACTGTTTTTT. Protein: CASNRQGKGEKLFF. This rearrangement joins TRBV6-5 to TRBJ1-4; 7 nucleotides match TRBD1. Looked up from germline, CDR1 is MNHEY and CDR2 is SVGAGI. The CDR3 has 14 residues. The trim removed 7 bases at V and 8 bases at J, leaving 10 bases unmatched.

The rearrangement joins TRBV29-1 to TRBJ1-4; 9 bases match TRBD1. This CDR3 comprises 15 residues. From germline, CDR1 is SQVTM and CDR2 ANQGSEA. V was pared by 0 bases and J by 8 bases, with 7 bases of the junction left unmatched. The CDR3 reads CSVEDLYRGREKLFF. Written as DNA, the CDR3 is TGCAGCGTTGAAGATTTATACAGGGGGCGGGAAAAACTGTTTTTT.

CDR3 in amino acids: CASSLRQGNNEKLFF. CDR3 bases: TGTGCCAGCAGTCTCAGACAGGGGAATAATGAAAAACTGTTTTTT. The chain has TRBV28 and TRBJ1-4, with 8 bases fitting TRBD1. Germline loops: CDR1 MDHEN, CDR2 SYDVKM. The CDR3 is 15 residues long. Trimming at V came to 5 bases and at J to 4 bases, leaving 6 bases not matched to a gene.

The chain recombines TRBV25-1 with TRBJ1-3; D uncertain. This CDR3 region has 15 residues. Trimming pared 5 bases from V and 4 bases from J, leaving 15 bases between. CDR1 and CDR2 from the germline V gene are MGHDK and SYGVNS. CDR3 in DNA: TGTGCCAGCAGTCAAGACCGGACTCCGGGAAACACCATATATTTT. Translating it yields CASSQDRTPGNTIYF.

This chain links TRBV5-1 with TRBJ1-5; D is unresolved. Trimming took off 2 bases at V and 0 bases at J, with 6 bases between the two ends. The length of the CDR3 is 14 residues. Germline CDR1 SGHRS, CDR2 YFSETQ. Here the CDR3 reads CASSLGSSNQPQHF. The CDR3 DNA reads TGCGCCAGCAGCTTAGGGAGTAGCAATCAGCCCCAGCATTTT.

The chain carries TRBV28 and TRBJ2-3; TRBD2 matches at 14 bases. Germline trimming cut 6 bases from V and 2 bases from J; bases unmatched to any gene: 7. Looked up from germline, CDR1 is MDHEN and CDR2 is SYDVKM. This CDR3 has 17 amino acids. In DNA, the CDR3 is TGTGCCAGCAGCCCACCGGGACTAGCGGGAGTCACAGATACGCAGTATTTT. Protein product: CASSPPGLAGVTDTQYF.

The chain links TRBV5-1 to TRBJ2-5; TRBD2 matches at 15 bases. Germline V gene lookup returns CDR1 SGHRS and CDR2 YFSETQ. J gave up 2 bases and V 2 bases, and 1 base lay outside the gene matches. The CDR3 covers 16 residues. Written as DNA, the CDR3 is TGCGCCAGCAGCTTCGGGACTAGCGGGAGGCAAGAGACCCAGTACTTC. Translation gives CASSFGTSGRQETQYF.

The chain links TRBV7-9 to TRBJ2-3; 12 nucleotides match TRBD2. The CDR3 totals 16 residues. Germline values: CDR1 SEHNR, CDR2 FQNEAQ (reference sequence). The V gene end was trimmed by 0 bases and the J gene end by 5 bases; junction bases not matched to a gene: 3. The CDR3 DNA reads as TGTGCCAGCAGCTTAGCGGCTAGCGGGAGGGAAGATACGCAGTATTTT. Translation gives CASSLAASGREDTQYF.

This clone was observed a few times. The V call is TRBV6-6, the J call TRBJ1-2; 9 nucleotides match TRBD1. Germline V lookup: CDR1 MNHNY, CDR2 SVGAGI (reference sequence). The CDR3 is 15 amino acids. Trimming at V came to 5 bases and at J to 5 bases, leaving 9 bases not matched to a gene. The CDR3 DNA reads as TGTGCCAGCAGTAACCCGGGACAGGGAAGATATGGCTACACCTTC. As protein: CASSNPGQGRYGYTF.